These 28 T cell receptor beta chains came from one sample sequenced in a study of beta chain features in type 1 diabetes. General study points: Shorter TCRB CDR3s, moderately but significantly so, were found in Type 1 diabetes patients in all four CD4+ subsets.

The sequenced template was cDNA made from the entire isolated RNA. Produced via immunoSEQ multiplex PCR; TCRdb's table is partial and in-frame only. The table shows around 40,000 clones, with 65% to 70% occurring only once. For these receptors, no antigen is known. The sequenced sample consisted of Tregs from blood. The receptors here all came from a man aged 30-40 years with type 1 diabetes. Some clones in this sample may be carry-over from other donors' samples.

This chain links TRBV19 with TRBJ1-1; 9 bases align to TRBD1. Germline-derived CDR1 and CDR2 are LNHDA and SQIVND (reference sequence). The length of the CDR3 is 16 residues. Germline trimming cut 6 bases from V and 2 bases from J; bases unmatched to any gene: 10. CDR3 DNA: TGTGCCAGTAGAACAGGGGGCATATGGATAAACACTGAAGCTTTCTTT. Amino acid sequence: CASRTGGIWINTEAFF.

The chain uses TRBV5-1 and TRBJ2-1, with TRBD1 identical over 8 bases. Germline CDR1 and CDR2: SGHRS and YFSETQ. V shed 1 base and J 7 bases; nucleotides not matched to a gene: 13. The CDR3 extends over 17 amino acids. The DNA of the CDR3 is TGCGCCAGCAGCTTGATGATTCCAGGGGGCAATGGGAATGAGCAGTTCTTC. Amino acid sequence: CASSLMIPGGNGNEQFF.

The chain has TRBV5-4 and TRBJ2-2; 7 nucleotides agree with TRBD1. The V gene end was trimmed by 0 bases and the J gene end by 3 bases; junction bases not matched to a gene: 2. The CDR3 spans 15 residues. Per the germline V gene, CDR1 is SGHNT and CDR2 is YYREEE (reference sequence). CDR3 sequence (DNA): TGTGCCAGCAGCTTGGAAAGGGGGCACACCGGGGAGCTGTTTTTT. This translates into CASSLERGHTGELFF.

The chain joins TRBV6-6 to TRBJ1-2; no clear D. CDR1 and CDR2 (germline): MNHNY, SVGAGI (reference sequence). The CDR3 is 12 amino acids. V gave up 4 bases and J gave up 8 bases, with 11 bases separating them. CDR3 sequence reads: CASSFRERGYTF. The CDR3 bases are TGTGCCAGCAGTTTCCGGGAAAGGGGCTACACCTTC.

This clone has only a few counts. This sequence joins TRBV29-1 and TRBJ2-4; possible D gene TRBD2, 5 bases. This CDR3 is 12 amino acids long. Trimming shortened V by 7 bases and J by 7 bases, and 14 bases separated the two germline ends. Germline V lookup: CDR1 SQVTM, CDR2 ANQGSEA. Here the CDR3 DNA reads TGCAGCGCCGGGCAAGCGGTGAACATTCAGTACTTC. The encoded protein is CSAGQAVNIQYF.

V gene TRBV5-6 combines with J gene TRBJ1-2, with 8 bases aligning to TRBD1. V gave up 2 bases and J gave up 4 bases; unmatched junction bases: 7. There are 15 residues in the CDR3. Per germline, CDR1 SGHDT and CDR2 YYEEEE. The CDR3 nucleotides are TGTGCCAGCAGCTTACCGGGACAGGCTCTCTATGGCTACACCTTC. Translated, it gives CASSLPGQALYGYTF.

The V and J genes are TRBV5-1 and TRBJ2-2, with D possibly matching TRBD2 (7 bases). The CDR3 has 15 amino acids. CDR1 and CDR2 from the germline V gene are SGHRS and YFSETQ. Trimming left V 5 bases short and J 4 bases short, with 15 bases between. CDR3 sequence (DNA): TGCGCCAGCAGTCTTGGGGGGGGCCCCACCGGGGAGCTGTTTTTT. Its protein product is CASSLGGGPTGELFF.

DNA for the CDR3: TGTGCCAGCTCACCATATGTATCTGGGGCCAACGTCCTGACTTTC. Its translation is CASSPYVSGANVLTF. The chain recombines TRBV18 with TRBJ2-6; D unclear. The germline V gene encodes CDR1 KGHSH and CDR2 LQKENI. The CDR3 spans 15 residues. Trimming cost V 2 bases and J 1 base, with 6 bases left between them.

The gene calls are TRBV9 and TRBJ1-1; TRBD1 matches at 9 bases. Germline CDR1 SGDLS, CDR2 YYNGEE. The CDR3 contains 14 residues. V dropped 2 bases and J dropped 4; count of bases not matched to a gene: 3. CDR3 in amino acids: CASSVGTGPTEAFF. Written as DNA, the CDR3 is TGTGCCAGCAGCGTTGGGACAGGGCCCACTGAAGCTTTCTTT.

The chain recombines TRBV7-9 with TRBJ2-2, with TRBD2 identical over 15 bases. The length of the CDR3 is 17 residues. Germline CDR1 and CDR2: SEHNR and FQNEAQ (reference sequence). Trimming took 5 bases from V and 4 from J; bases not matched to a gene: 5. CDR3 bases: TGTGCCAGCAGCCTGGGACTAGCGGGAGGACGCACCGGGGAGCTGTTTTTT. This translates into CASSLGLAGGRTGELFF.

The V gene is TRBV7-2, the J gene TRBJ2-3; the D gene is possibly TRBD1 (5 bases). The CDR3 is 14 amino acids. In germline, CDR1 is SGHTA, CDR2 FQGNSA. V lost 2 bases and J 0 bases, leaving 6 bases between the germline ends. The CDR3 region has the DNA TGTGCCAGCAGCTTACAGGGTAGCACAGATACGCAGTATTTT. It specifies CASSLQGSTDTQYF.

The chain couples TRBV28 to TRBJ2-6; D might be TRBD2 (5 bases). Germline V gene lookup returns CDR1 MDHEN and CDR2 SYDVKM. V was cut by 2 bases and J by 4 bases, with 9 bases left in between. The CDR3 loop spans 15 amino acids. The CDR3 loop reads CASSLGRTGANVLTF. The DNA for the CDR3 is TGTGCCAGCAGTTTAGGGAGAACCGGGGCCAACGTCCTGACTTTC.

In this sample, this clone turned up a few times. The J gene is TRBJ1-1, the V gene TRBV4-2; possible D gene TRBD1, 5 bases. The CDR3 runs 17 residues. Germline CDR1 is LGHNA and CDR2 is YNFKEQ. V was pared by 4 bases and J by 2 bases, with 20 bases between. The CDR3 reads CASSRGPFGGENTEAFF. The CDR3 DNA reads TGTGCCAGCAGCCGAGGGCCATTCGGAGGGGAAAACACTGAAGCTTTCTTT.

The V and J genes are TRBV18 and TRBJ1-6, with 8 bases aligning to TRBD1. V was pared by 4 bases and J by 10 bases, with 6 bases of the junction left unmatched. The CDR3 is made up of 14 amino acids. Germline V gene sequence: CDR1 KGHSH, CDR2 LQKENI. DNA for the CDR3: TGTGCCAGCTCACTTGGTCCAGGGGGCTCACCCCTCCACTTT. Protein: CASSLGPGGSPLHF.

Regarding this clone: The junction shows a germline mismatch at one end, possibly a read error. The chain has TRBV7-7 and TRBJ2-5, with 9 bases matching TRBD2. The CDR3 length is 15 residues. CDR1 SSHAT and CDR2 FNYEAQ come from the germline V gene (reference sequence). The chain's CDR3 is CASSLAGAGQETQYF. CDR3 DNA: TGTGCTAGCAGCTTAGCGGGGGCAGGGCAAGAGACCCAGTACTTC.

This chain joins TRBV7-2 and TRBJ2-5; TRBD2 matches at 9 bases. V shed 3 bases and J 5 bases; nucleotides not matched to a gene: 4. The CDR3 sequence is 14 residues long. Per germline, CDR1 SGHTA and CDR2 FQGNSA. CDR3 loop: CASSFQRGAETQYF. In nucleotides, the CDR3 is TGTGCCAGCAGCTTCCAGCGGGGGGCCGAGACCCAGTACTTC.

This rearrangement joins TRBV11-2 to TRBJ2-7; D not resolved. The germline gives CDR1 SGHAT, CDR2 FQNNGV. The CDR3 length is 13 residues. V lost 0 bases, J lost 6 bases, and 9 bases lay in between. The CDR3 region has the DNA TGTGCCAGCAGCTTAGACAGTTTCGCCGAGCAGTACTTC. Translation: CASSLDSFAEQYF.

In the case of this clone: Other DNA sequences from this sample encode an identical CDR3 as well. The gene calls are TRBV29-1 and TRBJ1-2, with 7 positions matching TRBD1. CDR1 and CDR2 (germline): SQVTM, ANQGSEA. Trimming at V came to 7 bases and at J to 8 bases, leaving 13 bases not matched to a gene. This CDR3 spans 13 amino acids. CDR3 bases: TGCAGCGCTACTACGGGGACAGCTGAAGGCTACACCTTC. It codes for CSATTGTAEGYTF.

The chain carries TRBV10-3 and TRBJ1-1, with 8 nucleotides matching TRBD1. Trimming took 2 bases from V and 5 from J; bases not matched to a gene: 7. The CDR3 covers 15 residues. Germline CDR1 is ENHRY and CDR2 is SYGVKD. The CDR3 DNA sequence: TGTGCCATCAGTGAGGGACAGGGAAGATGGACTGAAGCTTTCTTT. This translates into CAISEGQGRWTEAFF.

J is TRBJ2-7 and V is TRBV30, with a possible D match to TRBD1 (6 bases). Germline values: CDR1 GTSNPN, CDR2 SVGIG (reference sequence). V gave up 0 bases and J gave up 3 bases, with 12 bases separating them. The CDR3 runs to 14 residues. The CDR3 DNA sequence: TGTGCCTGGAGTGTAAGAACAGGGTACTACGAGCAGTACTTC. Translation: CAWSVRTGYYEQYF.

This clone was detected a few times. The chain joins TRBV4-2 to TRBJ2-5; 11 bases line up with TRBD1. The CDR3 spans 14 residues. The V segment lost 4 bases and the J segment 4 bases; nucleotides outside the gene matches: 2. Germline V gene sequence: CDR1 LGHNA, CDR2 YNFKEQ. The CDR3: CASSRTGGGETQYF. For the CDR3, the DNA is TGTGCCAGCAGCCGGACAGGGGGCGGAGAGACCCAGTACTTC.

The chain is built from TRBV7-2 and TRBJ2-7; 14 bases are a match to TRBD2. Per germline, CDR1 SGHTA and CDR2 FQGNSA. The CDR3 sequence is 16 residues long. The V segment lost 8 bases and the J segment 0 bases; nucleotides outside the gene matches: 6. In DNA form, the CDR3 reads TGTGCCAGCCGACTAGCGGGGGGGCCTCTCTCCTACGAGCAGTACTTC. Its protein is CASRLAGGPLSYEQYF.

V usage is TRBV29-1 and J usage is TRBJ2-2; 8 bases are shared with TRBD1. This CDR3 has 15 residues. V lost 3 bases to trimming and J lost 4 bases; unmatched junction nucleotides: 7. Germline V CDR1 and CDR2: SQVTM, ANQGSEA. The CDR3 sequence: CSVERTGYGTGELFF. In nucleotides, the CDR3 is TGCAGCGTTGAGAGGACAGGGTATGGCACCGGGGAGCTGTTTTTT.

In nucleotides, the CDR3 is TGTGCCAGCAGTTTTTCAGGGGGCCGCGGGCACGAGCAGTACTTC. Translated: CASSFSGGRGHEQYF. This chain joins TRBV25-1 and TRBJ2-7; 8 positions agree with TRBD1. Trimming cost V 5 bases and J 5 bases; bases outside gene matches: 11. CDR3 length equals 15 residues. Per the germline V gene, CDR1 is MGHDK and CDR2 is SYGVNS.

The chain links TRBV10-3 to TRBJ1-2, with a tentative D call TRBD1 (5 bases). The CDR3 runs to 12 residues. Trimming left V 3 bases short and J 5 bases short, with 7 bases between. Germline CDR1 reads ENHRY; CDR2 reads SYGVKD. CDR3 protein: CAISEGDYGYTF. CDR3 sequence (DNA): TGTGCCATCAGTGAAGGGGATTATGGCTACACCTTC.

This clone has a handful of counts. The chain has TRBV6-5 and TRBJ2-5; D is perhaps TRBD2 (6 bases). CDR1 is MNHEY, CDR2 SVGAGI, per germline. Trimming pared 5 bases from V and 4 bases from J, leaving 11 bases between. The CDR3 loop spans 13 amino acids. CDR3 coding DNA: TGTGCCAGCAGTACCCAGGGAGGAGAGACCCAGTACTTC. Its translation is CASSTQGGETQYF.

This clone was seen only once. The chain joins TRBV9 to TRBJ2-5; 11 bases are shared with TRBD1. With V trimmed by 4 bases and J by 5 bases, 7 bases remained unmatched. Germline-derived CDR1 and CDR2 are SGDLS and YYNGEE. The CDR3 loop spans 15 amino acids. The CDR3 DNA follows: TGTGCCAGCAGCCCGCGGACAGGGGGCCTGGAGACCCAGTACTTC. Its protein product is CASSPRTGGLETQYF.

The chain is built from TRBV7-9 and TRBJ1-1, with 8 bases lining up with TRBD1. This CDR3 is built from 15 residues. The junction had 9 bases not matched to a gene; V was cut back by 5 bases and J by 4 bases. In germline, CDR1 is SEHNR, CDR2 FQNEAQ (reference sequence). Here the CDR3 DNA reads TGTGCCAGCAGCGGACAGGGAATGGTAGGCACTGAAGCTTTCTTT. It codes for CASSGQGMVGTEAFF.